The source of this T cell receptor (beta chain) is a study of T cell responses to AZD1222 COVID-19 vaccine. General study findings and limits: After the peak T cell response, and only then, were repertoires sampled. At study baseline, merely five or six AZD1222 recipients were seropositive. Variant regions that are unmutated are reportedly the target of nearly half of spike-specific TCRs.

With regard to this clone: Antigen specificity is unknown.

V lost 3 bases, J lost 3 bases, and 5 bases stayed unmatched. Germline values: CDR1 LNHDA, CDR2 SQIVND (reference sequence). This CDR3 is built from 15 residues. Here immunoSEQ multiplex PCR was the method, and the copy in TCRdb shows in-frame clones only, minus some. The sample has 150,000 to 200,000 clones, 85% to 90% seen once. The chain joins TRBV19 to TRBJ1-1; 9 bases agree with TRBD1. The TCR sequence derives from an adult in good health. Here the sequenced sample was peripheral blood, taken on day 0 of AZD1222 vaccination. CDR3 protein: CASSIPGTGYTEAFF. CDR3 nucleotide sequence: TGTGCCAGTAGTATTCCCGGGACAGGGTACACTGAAGCTTTCTTT.